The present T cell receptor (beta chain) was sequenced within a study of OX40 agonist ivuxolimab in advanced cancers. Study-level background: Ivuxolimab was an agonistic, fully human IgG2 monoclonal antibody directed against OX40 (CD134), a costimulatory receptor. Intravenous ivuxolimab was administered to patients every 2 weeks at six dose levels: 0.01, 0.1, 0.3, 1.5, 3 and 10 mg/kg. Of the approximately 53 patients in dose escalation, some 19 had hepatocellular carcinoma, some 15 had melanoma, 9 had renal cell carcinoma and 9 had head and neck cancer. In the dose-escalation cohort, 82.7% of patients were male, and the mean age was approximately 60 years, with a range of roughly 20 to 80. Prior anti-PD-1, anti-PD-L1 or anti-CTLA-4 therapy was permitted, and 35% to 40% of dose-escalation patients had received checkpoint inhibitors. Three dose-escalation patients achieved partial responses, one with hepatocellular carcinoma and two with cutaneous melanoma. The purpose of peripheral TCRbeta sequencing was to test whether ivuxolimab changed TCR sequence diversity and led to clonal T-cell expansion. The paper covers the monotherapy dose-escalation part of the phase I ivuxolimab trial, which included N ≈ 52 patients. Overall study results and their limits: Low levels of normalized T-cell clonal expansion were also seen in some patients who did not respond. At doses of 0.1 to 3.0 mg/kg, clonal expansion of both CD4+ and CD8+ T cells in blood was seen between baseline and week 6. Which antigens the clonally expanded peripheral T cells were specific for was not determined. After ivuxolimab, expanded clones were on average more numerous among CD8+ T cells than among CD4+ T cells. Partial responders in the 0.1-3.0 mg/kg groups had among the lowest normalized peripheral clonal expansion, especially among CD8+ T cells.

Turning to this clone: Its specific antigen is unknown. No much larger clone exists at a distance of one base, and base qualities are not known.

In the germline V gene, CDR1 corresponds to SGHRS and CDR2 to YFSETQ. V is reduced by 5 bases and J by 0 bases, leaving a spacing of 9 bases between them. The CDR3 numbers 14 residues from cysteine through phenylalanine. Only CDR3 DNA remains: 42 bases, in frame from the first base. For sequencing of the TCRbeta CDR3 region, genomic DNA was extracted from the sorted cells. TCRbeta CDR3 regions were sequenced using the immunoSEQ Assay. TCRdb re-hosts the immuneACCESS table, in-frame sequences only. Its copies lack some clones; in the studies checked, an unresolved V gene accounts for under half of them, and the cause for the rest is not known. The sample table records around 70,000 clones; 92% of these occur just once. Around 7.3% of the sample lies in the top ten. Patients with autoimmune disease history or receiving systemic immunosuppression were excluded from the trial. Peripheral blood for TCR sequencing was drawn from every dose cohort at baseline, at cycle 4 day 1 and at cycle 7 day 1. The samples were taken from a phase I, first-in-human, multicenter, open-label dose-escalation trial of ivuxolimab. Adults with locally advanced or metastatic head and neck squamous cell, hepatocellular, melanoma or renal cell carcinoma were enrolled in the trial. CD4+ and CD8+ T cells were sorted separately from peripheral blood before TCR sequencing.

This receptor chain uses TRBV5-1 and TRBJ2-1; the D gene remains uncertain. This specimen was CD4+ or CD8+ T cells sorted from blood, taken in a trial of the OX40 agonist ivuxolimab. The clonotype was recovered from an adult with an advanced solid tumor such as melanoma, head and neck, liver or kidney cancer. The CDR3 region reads CASSPWSSYNEQFF. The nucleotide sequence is TGCGCCAGCAGTCCGTGGAGCTCCTACAATGAGCAGTTCTTC. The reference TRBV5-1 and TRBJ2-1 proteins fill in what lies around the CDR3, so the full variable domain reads KAGVTQTPRYLIKTRGQQVTLSCSPISGHRSVSWYQQTPGQGLQFLFEYFSETQRNKGNFPGRFSGRQFSNSRSEMNVSTLELGDSALYLCASSPWSSYNEQFFGPGTRLTVL.